The rows below give T cell receptor beta chains drawn from one sample of a study of T-cell memory formation after mild COVID-19. TCRdb redid the calling of the 5' RACE reads with MiXCR, one entry per CDR3 protein. The top ten clones hold more than 20% of a sample with hundreds of thousands of distinct CDR3 sequences, around 15% of them seen once. Sequencing was done on a sample of PBMCs or a T cell subset sorted from them (not recorded which). The receptor set was obtained from a young man who had mild COVID-19 (a few samples of this study predate the infection). Cell type and time point are not known. The CDR3 runs from the conserved cysteine through the conserved F or W. A D gene is named only where the DNA matches it firmly. Clone size appears in some rows only: once, few, many, or a class for an expanded clone.

CDR3 DNA: TGTGCCAGCAGTCCTCGACTAGAACAAGAGACCCAGTACTTC
CDR3 protein: CASSPRLEQETQYF
clone size: -
J gene: TRBJ2-5
V gene: TRBV28
D gene: -

CDR3 DNA: TGTGCCACCAAACCGCCCGGGGGAAAGACCCAGTACTTC
CDR3 protein: CATKPPGGKTQYF
clone size: few
J gene: TRBJ2-5
V gene: TRBV6-6
D gene: -

CDR3 DNA: TGCAGTGCTAGACCAGCGGGGTCGAGAGATACGCAGTATTTT
CDR3 protein: CSARPAGSRDTQYF
clone size: few
J gene: TRBJ2-3
V gene: TRBV20-1
D gene: TRBD2

CDR3 DNA: TGTGCCAGCAGCCAAGTTACAGGGGGCGCAGGGTATACGCAGTATTTT
CDR3 protein: CASSQVTGGAGYTQYF
clone size: few
J gene: TRBJ2-3
V gene: TRBV3-1
D gene: TRBD1

CDR3 DNA: TGTGCCAGCAGTGACCTTGACAGGTCCTCACCCCTCCACTTT
CDR3 protein: CASSDLDRSSPLHF
clone size: -
J gene: TRBJ1-6
V gene: TRBV6-2/TRBV6-3
D gene: -

CDR3 DNA: TGTGCCAGCAGCTTAGAGTGGGGAAGGGCCAGCTTC
CDR3 protein: CASSLEWGRASF
clone size: few
J gene: TRBJ2-7
V gene: TRBV7-2
D gene: -

CDR3 DNA: TGTGCCAGCAGTGCAGGGATGGGGACGGGCTTGGCTAATTCACCCCTCCACTTT
CDR3 protein: CASSAGMGTGLANSPLHF
clone size: few
J gene: TRBJ1-6
V gene: TRBV12-3/TRBV12-4
D gene: -

CDR3 DNA: TGCAGTGCTCTCCGCGGGACTCAGAATCAGCCCCAGCATTTT
CDR3 protein: CSALRGTQNQPQHF
clone size: few
J gene: TRBJ1-5
V gene: TRBV20-1
D gene: -

CDR3 DNA: TGCAGCGTTGAAGATCAGGGGACAGATACGCAGTATTTT
CDR3 protein: CSVEDQGTDTQYF
clone size: few
J gene: TRBJ2-3
V gene: TRBV29-1
D gene: -

CDR3 DNA: TGTGCCAGCAGCCCCGGGGGAGAACCCTATAACTATGGCTACACCTTC
CDR3 protein: CASSPGGEPYNYGYTF
clone size: -
J gene: TRBJ1-2
V gene: TRBV7-3
D gene: -

CDR3 DNA: TGCAGCGTGGAGAGTGGGGGCTCAGGGGGCTCGGATCAGCCCCAGCATTTT
CDR3 protein: CSVESGGSGGSDQPQHF
clone size: -
J gene: TRBJ1-5
V gene: TRBV29-1
D gene: TRBD1

CDR3 DNA: TGTGCCAGCAGCCGGGTAATGGGAGAGACCCAGTACTTC
CDR3 protein: CASSRVMGETQYF
clone size: -
J gene: TRBJ2-5
V gene: TRBV5-6
D gene: -

CDR3 DNA: TGTGCCAGCAGCCAGGAGACAGGGCCGTCCTACGAGCAGTACTTC
CDR3 protein: CASSQETGPSYEQYF
clone size: few
J gene: TRBJ2-7
V gene: TRBV3-1
D gene: TRBD1

CDR3 DNA: TGCGCCAGCAGCCAAGTGGGACAGGGGTCACCAATCGGGAACACTGAAGCTTTCTTT
CDR3 protein: CASSQVGQGSPIGNTEAFF
clone size: few
J gene: TRBJ1-1
V gene: TRBV4-3
D gene: TRBD1

CDR3 DNA: TGTGCCAGCAATCCGGGGGCCGGAAACACAGATACGCAGTATTTT
CDR3 protein: CASNPGAGNTDTQYF
clone size: few
J gene: TRBJ2-3
V gene: TRBV7-9
D gene: -

CDR3 DNA: TGTGCCACCAGCAGAGATGGCCCGGGACAGGGGAGTAGGATTCAGCCCCAGCATTTT
CDR3 protein: CATSRDGPGQGSRIQPQHF
clone size: -
J gene: TRBJ1-5
V gene: TRBV15
D gene: TRBD1

CDR3 DNA: TGCAGCGTTGAAGCGGAGGGGGCTGAAACTGAAGCTTTCTTT
CDR3 protein: CSVEAEGAETEAFF
clone size: -
J gene: TRBJ1-1
V gene: TRBV29-1
D gene: TRBD1

CDR3 DNA: TGTGCCAGCAGCTTAGCCGACAGGAACACTGAAGCTTTCTTT
CDR3 protein: CASSLADRNTEAFF
clone size: -
J gene: TRBJ1-1
V gene: TRBV7-2
D gene: -

CDR3 DNA: TGTGCCAGCACCAGGAACTCCTACTCCTACGAGCAGTACTTC
CDR3 protein: CASTRNSYSYEQYF
clone size: many
J gene: TRBJ2-7
V gene: TRBV7-2
D gene: -

CDR3 DNA: TGTGCCAGCAAGGGGGGGTACAATGAGCAGTTCTTC
CDR3 protein: CASKGGYNEQFF
clone size: -
J gene: TRBJ2-1
V gene: TRBV2
D gene: -

CDR3 DNA: TGTGCCAGCAGTGAGCGGGCAGGAGTCTACAATGAGCAGTTCTTC
CDR3 protein: CASSERAGVYNEQFF
clone size: -
J gene: TRBJ2-1
V gene: TRBV2
D gene: -

CDR3 DNA: TGTGCCAGCAGCGCAGCGCGGGATCGTGACGAGCAGTACTTC
CDR3 protein: CASSAARDRDEQYF
clone size: few
J gene: TRBJ2-7
V gene: TRBV9
D gene: -

CDR3 DNA: TGTGCCAGCAGTTTAGGCCAGCTGGCAGATACGCAGTATTTT
CDR3 protein: CASSLGQLADTQYF
clone size: many
J gene: TRBJ2-3
V gene: TRBV12-3/TRBV12-4
D gene: -

CDR3 DNA: TGCGCCAGCAGCCAAGTCCGGATGAACACTGAAGCTTTCTTT
CDR3 protein: CASSQVRMNTEAFF
clone size: few
J gene: TRBJ1-1
V gene: TRBV4-1
D gene: -

CDR3 DNA: TGTGCCAGCAGCTTACTAGTCCCCGGCGGGACAGGGGGAGAGGATGGCTACACCTTC
CDR3 protein: CASSLLVPGGTGGEDGYTF
clone size: -
J gene: TRBJ1-2
V gene: TRBV7-2
D gene: TRBD1

CDR3 DNA: TGCGCCAGCAGCCAAAGAGTAGGTGGAGACAGGGGCCACGAGCAGTACTTC
CDR3 protein: CASSQRVGGDRGHEQYF
clone size: -
J gene: TRBJ2-7
V gene: TRBV4-3
D gene: TRBD1

CDR3 DNA: TGTGCCAGCAGCCTCGCCCCGACAGGCAAAAGAGTTGGCTACACCTTC
CDR3 protein: CASSLAPTGKRVGYTF
clone size: -
J gene: TRBJ1-2
V gene: TRBV3-1
D gene: -

CDR3 DNA: TGTGCCAGCAGCTTTTCCTACGGACCCTACGAGCAGTACTTC
CDR3 protein: CASSFSYGPYEQYF
clone size: -
J gene: TRBJ2-7
V gene: TRBV7-8
D gene: -

CDR3 DNA: TGTGCCAGCAGCTTCGGGACTAGCGGGGGTCTCTACAATGAGCAGTTCTTC
CDR3 protein: CASSFGTSGGLYNEQFF
clone size: few
J gene: TRBJ2-1
V gene: TRBV7-9
D gene: TRBD2

CDR3 DNA: TGTGCCAGCAGCTTAGAAGGCGGGGGGAACACTGAAGCTTTCTTT
CDR3 protein: CASSLEGGGNTEAFF
clone size: -
J gene: TRBJ1-1
V gene: TRBV7-9
D gene: -

CDR3 DNA: TGTGCCAGCAGCTGGACAGGGTTGGAGACCCAGTACTTC
CDR3 protein: CASSWTGLETQYF
clone size: -
J gene: TRBJ2-5
V gene: TRBV7-9
D gene: TRBD1

CDR3 DNA: TGCAGTGCTACCCCCCCGGGTTGGGAGACCCAGTACTTC
CDR3 protein: CSATPPGWETQYF
clone size: -
J gene: TRBJ2-5
V gene: TRBV20-1
D gene: -

CDR3 DNA: TGTGCCACCAGCAGAGACAGGGCCCACGAGCAGTACTTC
CDR3 protein: CATSRDRAHEQYF
clone size: -
J gene: TRBJ2-7
V gene: TRBV15
D gene: -

CDR3 DNA: TGCGCCAGCAGCCCGGGGACAGTACCATACAATGAGCAGTTCTTC
CDR3 protein: CASSPGTVPYNEQFF
clone size: -
J gene: TRBJ2-1
V gene: TRBV4-3
D gene: TRBD1

CDR3 DNA: TGTGCCAGCAGCAGCCAACGGGACGTCTATGGCTACACCTTC
CDR3 protein: CASSSQRDVYGYTF
clone size: -
J gene: TRBJ1-2
V gene: TRBV7-2
D gene: -

CDR3 DNA: TGTGCCAGCAGCTTATATAGCGGACCAGAGACCCAGTACTTC
CDR3 protein: CASSLYSGPETQYF
clone size: few
J gene: TRBJ2-5
V gene: TRBV11-2
D gene: -

CDR3 DNA: TGTGCCACCAGTGTTGGGGGGGCGCGAGAGACCCAGTACTTC
CDR3 protein: CATSVGGARETQYF
clone size: few
J gene: TRBJ2-5
V gene: TRBV24-1
D gene: -

CDR3 DNA: TGTGCCAGCAGCTCCACTTCTCAGGGGTCAGTGTACATTCAGTACTTC
CDR3 protein: CASSSTSQGSVYIQYF
clone size: few
J gene: TRBJ2-4
V gene: TRBV12-3/TRBV12-4
D gene: -

CDR3 DNA: TGTGCCAGCAGCCATATTAACTATAGCCCCAATCAGCCCCAGCATTTT
CDR3 protein: CASSHINYSPNQPQHF
clone size: many
J gene: TRBJ1-5
V gene: TRBV7-8
D gene: -

CDR3 DNA: TGTGCCACCAGTGATTTAGGACAGGGGGATTTACACAATGAGCAGTTCTTC
CDR3 protein: CATSDLGQGDLHNEQFF
clone size: -
J gene: TRBJ2-1
V gene: TRBV24-1
D gene: TRBD1

CDR3 DNA: TGTGCCCCCGAGAGACTAGGGTCAAATGAGCAGTTCTTC
CDR3 protein: CAPERLGSNEQFF
clone size: -
J gene: TRBJ2-1
V gene: TRBV6-5
D gene: -

CDR3 DNA: TGCAGTGCTAGCCCAGACAGGGGAGCGTCACCCCTCCACTTT
CDR3 protein: CSASPDRGASPLHF
clone size: few
J gene: TRBJ1-6
V gene: TRBV20-1
D gene: TRBD1

CDR3 DNA: TGTGCCAGCAGAAGGGGGAATCAGCCCCAGCATTTT
CDR3 protein: CASRRGNQPQHF
clone size: few
J gene: TRBJ1-5
V gene: TRBV27
D gene: -

CDR3 DNA: TGCGCCAGCAGCTCTCGGGCAGGAACAGATACGCAGTATTTT
CDR3 protein: CASSSRAGTDTQYF
clone size: many
J gene: TRBJ2-3
V gene: TRBV5-1
D gene: -

CDR3 DNA: TGTGCCAGCAGCTTAGGTCAGGGGATCGGCTCAGATACGCAGTATTTT
CDR3 protein: CASSLGQGIGSDTQYF
clone size: few
J gene: TRBJ2-3
V gene: TRBV11-3
D gene: -

CDR3 DNA: TGTGCCAGCAGGACAGGGGTTGAGCAGTACTTC
CDR3 protein: CASRTGVEQYF
clone size: -
J gene: TRBJ2-7
V gene: TRBV25-1
D gene: TRBD1

CDR3 DNA: TGTGCCTGGAGCCGACAGGGGTCCGGGGAGCTGTTTTTT
CDR3 protein: CAWSRQGSGELFF
clone size: many
J gene: TRBJ2-2
V gene: TRBV30
D gene: TRBD1

CDR3 DNA: TGTGCCAGCAGCTTGGATTTGGGGGGGCGAGAGCAGTACTTC
CDR3 protein: CASSLDLGGREQYF
clone size: few
J gene: TRBJ2-7
V gene: TRBV5-4
D gene: -

CDR3 DNA: TGTGCCAGCAGTTTAGAGTCCTACACCGGGGAGCTGTTTTTT
CDR3 protein: CASSLESYTGELFF
clone size: -
J gene: TRBJ2-2
V gene: TRBV28
D gene: -

CDR3 DNA: TGTGCCACCTCTGCCCGGAAGGGGGCCATGAACACTGAAGCTTTCTTT
CDR3 protein: CATSARKGAMNTEAFF
clone size: many
J gene: TRBJ1-1
V gene: TRBV27
D gene: TRBD1